Below, 32 T cell receptor beta chains from the same sample are listed, as sequenced in a study of blood T cell repertoires in COVID-19. The repertoire was sequenced with immunoSEQ multiplex PCR; TCRdb's copy has only in-frame clones and lacks some. The profile shows hundreds of thousands of clones, approximately 81% of them singletons. Sequencing used peripheral blood. These receptors were taken from a woman aged 18 to 35 with acute or convalescent COVID-19.

The chain is built from TRBV12-5 and TRBJ2-1, with 11 positions matching TRBD2. CDR3 length: 16 amino acids. J lost 10 bases, V lost 3 bases, and 11 bases had no gene match. Germline loops: CDR1 LGHNT, CDR2 FRNRAP. In DNA, the CDR3 is TGTGCTAGTGGTTTACTAGCGGGAGTTGGGCCCAGCGAGCAGTTCTTC. Translated, it gives CASGLLAGVGPSEQFF.

This clone turned up a few times. The gene calls are TRBV5-1 and TRBJ1-1; possible D gene TRBD1, 5 bases. The ends were cut back, 2 bases at V and 2 bases at J, with 10 bases in the middle. Germline loops: CDR1 SGHRS, CDR2 YFSETQ. The CDR3 has 14 amino acids. Written as DNA, the CDR3 is TGCGCCAGCAGCTTCCGGGGGGACAACACTGAAGCTTTCTTT. Protein: CASSFRGDNTEAFF.

The rearrangement uses TRBV18 and TRBJ2-7; TRBD1 agrees at 9 bases. Germline V lookup: CDR1 KGHSH, CDR2 LQKENI. The CDR3 is 17 amino acids. V lost 4 bases to trimming and J lost 5 bases; unmatched junction nucleotides: 15. CDR3 in amino acids: CASSLSLPGTGSNEQYF. In DNA, the CDR3 is TGTGCCAGCTCACTATCTCTTCCCGGGACAGGGAGCAACGAGCAGTACTTC.

The rearrangement uses TRBV27 and TRBJ1-6; tentative D call: TRBD1 (5 bases). The germline V and J ends were trimmed by 7 bases and 9 bases, with 13 bases remaining between them. This CDR3 comprises 13 residues. CDR1 MNHEY and CDR2 SMNVEV come from the germline V gene (reference sequence). The CDR3 bases are TGTGCCAGCAAAAGGGGCGAAGGTTCACCCCTCCACTTT. Translation gives CASKRGEGSPLHF.

The chain employs TRBV4-1 and TRBJ2-7; D may be TRBD1 (6 bases). The germline V gene encodes CDR1 MGHRA and CDR2 YSYEKL. CDR3 length: 16 residues. The V end was cut by 6 bases, the J end by 0 bases, with 18 bases between. The CDR3, as DNA: TGCGCCAGCAGTATGGTGCCCAACAGGGACTCCTACGAGCAGTACTTC. As protein: CASSMVPNRDSYEQYF.

The chain joins TRBV6-2 or TRBV6-3 to TRBJ1-5; 9 nucleotides agree with TRBD1. The germline V gene has CDR1 MNHEY and CDR2 SVGEGT. This CDR3 is built from 17 residues. V shed 1 base, J shed 2 bases, and the junction held 6 bases outside the gene matches. The CDR3 nucleotides are TGTGCCAGCAGTTACTTCGGGACAGGGAATGGCAATCAGCCCCAGCATTTT. Translation gives CASSYFGTGNGNQPQHF.

The V call is TRBV5-1, the J call TRBJ1-6; D may be TRBD1 (5 bases). The CDR3 loop spans 14 amino acids. In germline, CDR1 is SGHRS, CDR2 YFSETQ. V was shortened by 0 bases and J by 10 bases, with 11 bases between the two germline ends. This CDR3 is CASSLEPGNSPLHF. CDR3 sequence (DNA): TGCGCCAGCAGCTTGGAACCAGGGAACTCACCCCTCCACTTT.

The genes are TRBV5-1 and TRBJ1-2, with D tentatively TRBD1 (6 bases). Germline V gives CDR1 SGHRS, CDR2 YFSETQ. With 2 bases removed from V and 3 bases from J, the gap between germline ends came to 17 bases. The CDR3 totals 16 residues. The CDR3: CASSFGPTDSHYGYTF. CDR3 sequence (DNA): TGCGCCAGCAGCTTTGGCCCCACGGACAGTCACTATGGCTACACCTTC.

V and J are TRBV28 and TRBJ1-2; D is uncertain. The germline CDR1 and CDR2 sequences are MDHEN and SYDVKM. The CDR3 has 11 amino acids. V dropped 1 base and J dropped 8 bases, with 5 bases sitting between them. The CDR3 DNA reads TGTGCCAGCAGTTTATTATCGGGCTACACCTTC. Residues: CASSLLSGYTF.

V gene TRBV28 combines with J gene TRBJ2-3; 8 positions match TRBD1. This CDR3 has 13 amino acids. From germline, CDR1 is MDHEN and CDR2 SYDVKM. Trimming at V came to 10 bases and at J to 1 base, leaving 4 bases not matched to a gene. CDR3 in DNA: TGTGCCATCTTGGGACAGGGCACAGATACGCAGTATTTT. Its translation: CAILGQGTDTQYF.

The chain uses TRBV27 and TRBJ1-6; possibly TRBD1 for D (6 bases). This CDR3 has 15 residues. Germline loops: CDR1 MNHEY, CDR2 SMNVEV (reference sequence). Between the trimmed V and J ends, which lost 11 bases and 7 bases, there was a span of 21 bases. The CDR3 nucleotides read TGTGCCGGGGTAACCAGGGGCGCAGGAAATTCACCCCTCCACTTT. Encoded protein: CAGVTRGAGNSPLHF.

The V call is TRBV9, the J call TRBJ2-2, with 8 bases matching TRBD1. CDR3 size: 15 residues. Trimming removed 4 bases from V and 2 bases from J; junction bases left unmatched: 4. Germline V CDR1 and CDR2: SGDLS, YYNGEE. The CDR3 DNA sequence: TGTGCCAGCAGCCTCGGACAGGGTAACACCGGGGAGCTGTTTTTT. Protein: CASSLGQGNTGELFF.

The rearrangement joins TRBV12-5 to TRBJ1-1, with 12 bases identical to TRBD1. Germline CDR1 is LGHNT and CDR2 is FRNRAP. CDR3 length: 15 amino acids. J was trimmed by 5 bases and V by 5 bases; bases with no gene match: 6. The DNA for the CDR3 is TGTGCTAGTGGTACAGGGACAGGGGGCGAGACTGAAGCTTTCTTT. Its protein is CASGTGTGGETEAFF.

The V and J genes are TRBV28 and TRBJ2-7; 7 positions agree with TRBD1. The CDR3 is 16 residues long. Germline V gives CDR1 MDHEN, CDR2 SYDVKM. J lost 3 bases, V lost 6 bases, and 14 bases had no gene match. This chain's CDR3 is CASSLDTTGTYYEQYF. CDR3 nucleotide sequence: TGTGCCAGCAGCCTCGACACGACAGGGACGTACTACGAGCAGTACTTC.

This chain connects TRBV19 to TRBJ1-4; no definite D call. This CDR3 has 15 residues. Germline CDR1 reads LNHDA; CDR2 reads SQIVND (reference sequence). Trimming pared 5 bases from V and 11 bases from J, leaving 21 bases between. CDR3 sequence: CASSLIQLTSVKLFF. CDR3 nucleotides: TGTGCCAGTAGTCTAATACAGTTAACTTCGGTGAAACTGTTTTTT. The whole variable domain, filled in from reference TRBV19 and TRBJ1-4, reads DGGITQSPKYLFRKEGQNVTLSCEQNLNHDAMYWYRQDPGQGLRLIYYSQIVNDFQKGDIAEGYSVSREKKESFPLTVTSAQKNPTAFYLCASSLIQLTSVKLFFGSGTQLSVL.

This rearrangement joins TRBV7-8 to TRBJ1-1; 8 bases fit TRBD1. Germline V lookup: CDR1 SGHVS, CDR2 FQNEAQ. The junction had 8 bases not matched to a gene; V was cut back by 5 bases and J by 3 bases. CDR3 length equals 15 residues. The CDR3 coding sequence is TGTGCCAGCAGCGGCAGGACAGGGACGGACACTGAAGCTTTCTTT. Its protein is CASSGRTGTDTEAFF.

This clone was recorded once. The chain employs TRBV4-1 and TRBJ2-5; maybe TRBD2 (5 bases). The CDR3 is 15 amino acids. Germline loops: CDR1 MGHRA, CDR2 YSYEKL. Trimming left V 0 bases short and J 4 bases short, with 12 bases between. Here the CDR3 DNA reads TGCGCCAGCAGCCAAGACCTTAGCCGGGGAGAGACCCAGTACTTC. Translated: CASSQDLSRGETQYF.

This rearrangement joins TRBV11-3 to TRBJ1-6; 12 nucleotides agree with TRBD1. The CDR3 covers 16 residues. Looked up from germline, CDR1 is SGHNT and CDR2 is YENEEA. Germline trimming cut 1 base from V and 7 bases from J; bases unmatched to any gene: 2. CDR3 in amino acids: CASSLGGQGANSPLHF. Written as DNA, the CDR3 is TGTGCCAGCAGCTTAGGGGGACAGGGGGCAAATTCACCCCTCCACTTT.

V is TRBV7-3 and J is TRBJ1-1, with 11 bases that match TRBD1. This CDR3 comprises 18 residues. CDR1 and CDR2 from the germline V gene are SGHTA and FQGTGA. Trimming took 4 bases from V and 2 from J; bases not matched to a gene: 12. DNA for the CDR3: TGTGCCAGCAGCTCGGACCCGGACAGGGGGCTTTGTAACACTGAAGCTTTCTTT. Protein: CASSSDPDRGLCNTEAFF.

V and J are TRBV4-1 and TRBJ2-1, with 7 nucleotides matching TRBD2. V shed 4 bases, J shed 6 bases, and the junction held 12 bases outside the gene matches. CDR1 MGHRA and CDR2 YSYEKL come from the germline V gene. This CDR3 contains 16 residues. Here the CDR3 reads CASSPDGLGDSNEQFF. CDR3 sequence (DNA): TGCGCCAGCAGCCCGGACGGACTAGGTGATAGCAATGAGCAGTTCTTC.

This CDR3 is CASSLAGTGGCQPQHF. The CDR3 coding sequence is TGTGCCAGCAGCTTAGCCGGGACAGGGGGCTGTCAGCCCCAGCATTTT. The chain has TRBV7-4 and TRBJ1-5; 12 nucleotides align to TRBD1. The V segment lost 0 bases and the J segment 6 bases; nucleotides outside the gene matches: 3. CDR3 length: 16 residues. Germline V gene data show CDR1 as SGHVT and CDR2 as SQSDAQ.

The chain employs TRBV24-1 and TRBJ2-5; TRBD2 matches 16 bases. V lost 5 bases, J lost 0 bases, and 5 bases stayed unmatched. CDR1 and CDR2 (germline): KGHDR, SFDVKD. This CDR3 has 18 residues. CDR3 DNA: TGTGCCACCAGTGGCCCGGGACTAGCGGGAGGGAACCAAGAGACCCAGTACTTC. Residues: CATSGPGLAGGNQETQYF.

In this sample, this clone turned up once. The rearrangement uses TRBV19 and TRBJ1-2, with a weak D call TRBD1 (6 bases). The germline V gene has CDR1 LNHDA and CDR2 SQIVND (reference sequence). This CDR3 contains 13 residues. The germline V and J ends were trimmed by 8 bases and 5 bases, with 15 bases remaining between them. The CDR3 region has the DNA TGTGCCAGTGGCTCGGACAGATATTATGGCTACACCTTC. This codes for CASGSDRYYGYTF.

This sequence joins TRBV12-5 and TRBJ2-5, with D perhaps matching TRBD1 (5 bases). The germline V gene has CDR1 LGHNT and CDR2 FRNRAP. Trimming removed 2 bases at V and 2 bases at J, with 12 bases between. This CDR3 comprises 15 residues. This chain's CDR3 is CASGLSLTGQETQYF. The CDR3 coding sequence is TGTGCTAGTGGTTTGTCGCTTACAGGTCAAGAGACCCAGTACTTC. The entire variable domain, with the rest obtained from reference TRBV12-5 and TRBJ2-5, is as follows: DARVTQTPRHKVTEMGQEVTMRCQPILGHNTVFWYRQTMMQGLELLAYFRNRAPLDDSGMPKDRFSAEMPDATLATLKIQPSEPRDSAVYFCASGLSLTGQETQYFGPGTRLLVL.

The chain combines TRBV29-1 with TRBJ1-2, with 8 bases matching TRBD1. This CDR3 has 13 residues. Germline CDR1 reads SQVTM; CDR2 reads ANQGSEA. The J segment lost 6 bases and the V segment lost 6 bases, leaving 9 bases of the junction unmatched. The CDR3 nucleotides are TGCAGCGTGGGGGAGGACAGGGTAAATGGCTACACCTTC. Translated, it gives CSVGEDRVNGYTF.

The chain joins TRBV3-1 (or the pseudogene TRBV3-2) to TRBJ2-7; TRBD2 matches at 10 bases. The junction had 3 bases not matched to a gene; V was cut back by 1 base and J by 6 bases. The CDR3 spans 14 residues. Germline V gene data show CDR1 as LGHDT and CDR2 as YNNKEL (reference sequence). CDR3 region: CASSQALAGVEQYF. The CDR3 DNA follows: TGTGCCAGCAGCCAAGCCCTAGCGGGAGTCGAGCAGTACTTC.

The gene calls are TRBV12-3 or TRBV12-4 and TRBJ2-7; tentatively, D is TRBD1 (6 bases). The length of the CDR3 is 12 residues. V gave up 5 bases and J gave up 5 bases, with 10 bases separating them. CDR3 DNA: TGTGCCAGCAGTACAGGGTTCGACGAGCAGTACTTC. Translating it yields CASSTGFDEQYF.

This sequence joins TRBV5-1 and TRBJ2-1; the match to TRBD2 covers 8 bases. CDR1 is SGHRS and CDR2 is YFSETQ in the germline V gene. The CDR3 spans 16 residues. V shed 4 bases, J shed 1 base, and the junction held 7 bases outside the gene matches. The CDR3 DNA reads as TGCGCCAGCAGCGGGACTAGGATATTTTCCTACAATGAGCAGTTCTTC. Protein sequence: CASSGTRIFSYNEQFF.

As for this clone: Different DNA sequences within this sample yield the same CDR3. The rearrangement links TRBV6-5 to TRBJ2-7; the match to TRBD2 covers 8 bases. The V segment lost 0 bases and the J segment 4 bases; nucleotides outside the gene matches: 5. Germline values: CDR1 MNHEY, CDR2 SVGAGI. The CDR3 consists of 15 residues. CDR3 nucleotide sequence: TGTGCCAGCAGTTACTCGGGCGGGGGGCCTTACGAGCAGTACTTC. Its protein product is CASSYSGGGPYEQYF.

This chain uses TRBV19 with TRBJ2-2; a weak D match, TRBD1 (5 bases). This CDR3 comprises 14 residues. Looked up from germline, CDR1 is LNHDA and CDR2 is SQIVND (reference sequence). V dropped 5 bases and J dropped 1 base, with 8 bases sitting between them. CDR3 region: CASSFGQNTGELFF. In nucleotides, the CDR3 is TGTGCCAGTAGTTTTGGACAGAACACCGGGGAGCTGTTTTTT.

The chain has TRBV13 and TRBJ2-7; D is unclear. Germline V lookup: CDR1 PRHDT, CDR2 FYEKMQ (reference sequence). The V end lost 1 base, the J end lost 6 bases, and 7 bases lay between the germline ends. The CDR3 runs to 12 residues. This CDR3 is CASSLAHSEQYF. CDR3 sequence (DNA): TGTGCCAGCAGCTTAGCCCATTCCGAGCAGTACTTC.

In its sample, this clone was seen a few times. V gene TRBV11-3 combines with J gene TRBJ2-3; 8 nucleotides agree with TRBD1. Germline CDR1 and CDR2: SGHNT and YENEEA. V gave up 0 bases and J gave up 4 bases; unmatched junction bases: 0. The CDR3 consists of 14 residues. The CDR3 nucleotides read TGTGCCAGCAGCTTAGAACAGGGGGCAGATACGCAGTATTTT. Its protein product is CASSLEQGADTQYF.